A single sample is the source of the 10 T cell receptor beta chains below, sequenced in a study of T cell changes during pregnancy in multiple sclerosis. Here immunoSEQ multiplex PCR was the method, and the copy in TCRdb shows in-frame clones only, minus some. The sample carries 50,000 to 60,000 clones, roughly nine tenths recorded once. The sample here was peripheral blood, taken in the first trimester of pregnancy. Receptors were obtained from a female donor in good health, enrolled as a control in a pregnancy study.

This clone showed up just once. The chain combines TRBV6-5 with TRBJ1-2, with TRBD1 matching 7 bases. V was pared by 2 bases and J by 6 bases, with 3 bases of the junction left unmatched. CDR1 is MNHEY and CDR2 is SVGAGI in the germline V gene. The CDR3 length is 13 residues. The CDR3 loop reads CASSYPTGHGYTF. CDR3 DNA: TGTGCCAGCAGTTACCCGACAGGGCATGGCTACACCTTC.

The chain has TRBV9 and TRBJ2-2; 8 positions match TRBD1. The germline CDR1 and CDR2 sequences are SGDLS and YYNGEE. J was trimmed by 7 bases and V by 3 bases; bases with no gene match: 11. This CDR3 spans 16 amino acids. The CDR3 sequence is CASSGGTGGEGGELFF. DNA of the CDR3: TGTGCCAGCAGCGGAGGGACAGGAGGTGAGGGCGGGGAGCTGTTTTTT.

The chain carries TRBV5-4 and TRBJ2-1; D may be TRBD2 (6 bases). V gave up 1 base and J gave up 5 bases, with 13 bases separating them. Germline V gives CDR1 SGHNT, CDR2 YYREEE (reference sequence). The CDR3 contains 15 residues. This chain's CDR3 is CASSLPRLGNNEQFF. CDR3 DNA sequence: TGTGCCAGCAGCTTGCCGCGACTAGGCAACAATGAGCAGTTCTTC.

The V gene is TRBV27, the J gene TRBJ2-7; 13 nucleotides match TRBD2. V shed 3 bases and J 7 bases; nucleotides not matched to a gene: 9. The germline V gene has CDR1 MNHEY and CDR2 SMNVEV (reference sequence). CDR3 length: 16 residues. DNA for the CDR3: TGTGCCAGCAGTTTCTCCGGGACTAGCGGGACGGGGGAGCAGTACTTC. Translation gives CASSFSGTSGTGEQYF.

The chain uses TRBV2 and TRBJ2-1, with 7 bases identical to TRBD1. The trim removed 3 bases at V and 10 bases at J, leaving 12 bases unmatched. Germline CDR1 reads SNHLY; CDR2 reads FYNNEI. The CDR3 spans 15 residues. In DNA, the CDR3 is TGTGCCAGCAGTGAGACCCGACGAAACAGGGGCGAGCAGTTCTTC. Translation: CASSETRRNRGEQFF.

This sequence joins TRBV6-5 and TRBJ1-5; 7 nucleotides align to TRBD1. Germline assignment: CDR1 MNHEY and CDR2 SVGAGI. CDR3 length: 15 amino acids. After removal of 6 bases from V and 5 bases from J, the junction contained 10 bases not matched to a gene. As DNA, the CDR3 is TGTGCCAGCAGGCCAGACAGGGAGGCGTATCAGCCCCAGCATTTT. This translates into CASRPDREAYQPQHF.

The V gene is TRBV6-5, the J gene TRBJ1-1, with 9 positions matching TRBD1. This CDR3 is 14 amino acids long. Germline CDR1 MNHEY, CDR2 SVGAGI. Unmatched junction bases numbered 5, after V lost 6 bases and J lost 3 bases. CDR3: CASRLRTGDTEAFF. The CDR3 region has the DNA TGTGCCAGCAGACTCCGGACAGGGGACACTGAAGCTTTCTTT.

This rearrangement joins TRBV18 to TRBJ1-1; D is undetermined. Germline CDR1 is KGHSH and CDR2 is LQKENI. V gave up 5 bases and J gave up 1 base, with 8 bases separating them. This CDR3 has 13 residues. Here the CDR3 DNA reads TGTGCCAGCTCAGGAGGCCCGAACACTGAAGCTTTCTTT. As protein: CASSGGPNTEAFF.

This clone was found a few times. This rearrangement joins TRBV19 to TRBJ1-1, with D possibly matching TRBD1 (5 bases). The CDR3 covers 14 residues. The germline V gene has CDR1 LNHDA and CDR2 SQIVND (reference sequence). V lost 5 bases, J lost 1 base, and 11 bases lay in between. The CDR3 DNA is TGTGCCAGTAGTCACCAGGGTGAGAACACTGAAGCTTTCTTT. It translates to CASSHQGENTEAFF.

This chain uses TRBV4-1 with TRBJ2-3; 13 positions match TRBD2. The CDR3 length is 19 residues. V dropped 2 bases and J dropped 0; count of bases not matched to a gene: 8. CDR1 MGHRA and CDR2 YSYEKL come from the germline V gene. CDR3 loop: CASSQPTSGGGLSTDTQYF. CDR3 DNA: TGCGCCAGCAGCCAACCTACTAGCGGGGGGGGCTTGAGCACAGATACGCAGTATTTT.